The rows below give T cell receptor beta chains drawn from one sample of a study of blood T cell repertoires in COVID-19. TCRdb's copy holds only in-frame clones and misses some; the assay was immunoSEQ multiplex PCR. Found here are roughly 380,000 clones, around 87% of them singletons; the top ten hold 1% to 1.5%. The sample consisted of PBMCs or T cells enriched from blood (not recorded which). The receptors shown here come from a man aged 30 to 39 who had recovered from COVID-19. The CDR3 runs from the conserved cysteine through the conserved F or W. D genes are given only for firm matches. Only part of the rows carry a size: once, few, many, or a class if the clone is expanded.

TRBV11-2	TRBJ1-1	TRBD1	few	CASSPLPGQYSEAFF	TGTGCCAGCAGCCCGCTGCCGGGACAGTATTCTGAAGCTTTCTTT
TRBV4-3	TRBJ1-4	.	.	CASSQDSGAEKLFF	TGCGCCAGCAGCCAAGATTCAGGGGCGGAAAAACTGTTTTTT
TRBV3-1/TRBV3-2	TRBJ1-1	.	.	CASSQVRQLNTEAFF	TGTGCCAGCAGCCAGGTTAGACAACTGAACACTGAAGCTTTCTTT
TRBV7-9	TRBJ1-6	TRBD1	.	CASSPTDQGASPLHF	TGTGCCAGCAGCCCCACCGACCAGGGGGCCTCACCCCTCCACTTT
TRBV10-1	TRBJ1-2	TRBD1	.	CASSESRTGGPYGYTF	TGCGCCAGCAGTGAGTCAAGGACAGGGGGCCCCTATGGCTACACCTTC
TRBV6-5	TRBJ1-5	.	.	CASSPGGGSVQPQHF	TGTGCCAGCAGTCCCGGGGGGGGTTCCGTCCAGCCCCAGCATTTT
TRBV6-5	TRBJ1-6	.	.	CASRPGHRNNSPLHF	TGTGCCAGCAGGCCGGGACATAGAAATAATTCACCCCTCCACTTT
TRBV19	TRBJ1-1	.	.	CASSPLSRGNTEAFF	TGTGCCAGTAGTCCCTTATCCAGGGGGAACACTGAAGCTTTCTTT
TRBV19	TRBJ2-2	.	.	CASRQVINTGELFF	TGTGCCAGTAGACAGGTTATTAACACCGGGGAGCTGTTTTTT
TRBV6-5	TRBJ1-6	.	many	CASSFTVPSPLHF	TGTGCCAGCAGTTTTACTGTTCCTTCACCCCTCCACTTT
TRBV11-2	TRBJ2-7	TRBD1	.	CASSAGQGTYEQYF	TGTGCCAGCAGCGCCGGACAGGGTACGTACGAGCAGTACTTC
TRBV11-2	TRBJ1-1	.	.	CASSLAWGGTEAFF	TGTGCCAGCAGCTTAGCGTGGGGGGGCACTGAAGCTTTCTTT
TRBV4-1	TRBJ1-2	.	.	CASSQGRGLNYGYTF	TGCGCCAGCAGCCAAGGAAGGGGGTTGAACTATGGCTACACCTTC
TRBV18	TRBJ1-1	.	.	CASSPQTGNTEAFF	TGTGCCAGCTCACCACAGACAGGGAACACTGAAGCTTTCTTT
TRBV10-3	TRBJ2-4	.	.	CAISESPSQAKNIQYF	TGTGCCATCAGTGAGTCGCCCAGTCAAGCCAAAAACATTCAGTACTTC
TRBV15	TRBJ2-1	.	.	CATSRAPGDGEQFF	TGTGCCACCAGCAGAGCCCCGGGGGATGGTGAGCAGTTCTTC
TRBV7-2	TRBJ2-1	TRBD2	.	CASSISGGLYNEQFF	TGTGCCAGCAGTATTAGCGGGGGGCTCTACAATGAGCAGTTCTTC
TRBV2	TRBJ2-5	TRBD2	.	CASSEVTLAGGPGETQYF	TGTGCCAGCAGTGAAGTGACACTAGCGGGGGGGCCGGGAGAGACCCAGTACTTC
TRBV5-1	TRBJ1-6	.	.	CASSSGQYSPLHF	TGCGCCAGCAGCTCCGGACAGTATTCACCCCTCCACTTT
TRBV9	TRBJ2-7	TRBD2	.	CASSVAPGLTYEQYF	TGTGCCAGCAGCGTAGCCCCGGGACTAACCTACGAGCAGTACTTC